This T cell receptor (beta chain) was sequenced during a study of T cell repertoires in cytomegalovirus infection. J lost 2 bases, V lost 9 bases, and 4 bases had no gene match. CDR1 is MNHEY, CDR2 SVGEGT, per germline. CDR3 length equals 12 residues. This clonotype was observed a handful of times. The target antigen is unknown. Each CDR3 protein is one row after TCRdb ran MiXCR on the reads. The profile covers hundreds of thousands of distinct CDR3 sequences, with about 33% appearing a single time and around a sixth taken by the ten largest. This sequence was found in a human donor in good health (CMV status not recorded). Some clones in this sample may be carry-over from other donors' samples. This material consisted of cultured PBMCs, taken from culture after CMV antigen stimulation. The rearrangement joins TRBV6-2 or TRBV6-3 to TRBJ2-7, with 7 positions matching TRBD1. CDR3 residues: CASGTVAYEQYF. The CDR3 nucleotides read TGTGCCAGTGGGACAGTAGCCTACGAGCAGTACTTC.